There are a few counts of the clone carrying this T cell receptor beta chain. Use of 60 Vbeta and 13 Jbeta primers characterized the PCR. Here immunoSEQ multiplex PCR was the method, and the copy in TCRdb shows in-frame clones only, minus some. The data show fewer than 200,000 clones, about three quarters seen once. This sample is part of a study of cytomegalovirus exposure and HLA in healthy donors. On the study more broadly: Unique TCR beta sequences numbering approximately 100 million came from 190 million or so T cells in an earlier analysis.

Sequencing input: PBMCs. The TCR sequence derives from a woman in her thirties or forties in good health and CMV-seropositive.

The DNA of the CDR3 is TGTGCCAGCAGCCCTCCTACAGGGGCCACTGAAGCTTTCTTT. Residues: CASSPPTGATEAFF. The gene calls are TRBV7-9 and TRBJ1-1; TRBD1 aligns across 7 bases. Looked up from germline, CDR1 is SEHNR and CDR2 is FQNEAQ (reference sequence). Trimming removed 5 bases from V and 4 bases from J; junction bases left unmatched: 7. The length of the CDR3 is 14 residues.